These T cell receptor beta chains were read from a single sample in a study of cytomegalovirus exposure and HLA in healthy donors. TCRdb's copy holds only in-frame clones and misses some; the assay was immunoSEQ multiplex PCR. The sample lists over 75,000 clones, around 71% occurring once. The sequencing sample was made of PBMCs. Receptor source: a young man in good health and CMV-seronegative. Both conserved end residues are part of each CDR3. The order of the fields is V gene, J gene, D gene, clone size, CDR3 DNA, CDR3 protein. D genes are given only for firm matches. Clone size is not always given. Where it is, it says once, few, many or a class for expanded clones.

TRBV11-2	TRBJ2-2	NA	few	TGTGCCAGCAGCTTACAAGGGGGTAACGCCGGGGAGCTGTTTTTT	CASSLQGGNAGELFF
TRBV30	TRBJ1-4	TRBD1	NA	TGTGCCTGGAGGGGACAGGGGGTTGAAAAACTGTTTTTT	CAWRGQGVEKLFF
TRBV27	TRBJ2-7	NA	NA	TGTGCCAGCAGTTTAAACACGGGACTTTACTACGAGCAGTACTTC	CASSLNTGLYYEQYF
TRBV7-9	TRBJ2-7	TRBD1	NA	TGTGCCAGCAGCTTCTCGGGGACAGCCTACTCCTACGAGCAGTACTTC	CASSFSGTAYSYEQYF
TRBV19	TRBJ2-3	NA	NA	TGTGCCAGTAGTATCGCCGGAGCAGATACGCAGTATTTT	CASSIAGADTQYF
TRBV5-6	TRBJ2-1	TRBD2	NA	TGTGCCAGCAGCACGGGACTAGCGGTCTCTGGGGATGGGCAGTTCTTC	CASSTGLAVSGDGQFF
TRBV6-5	TRBJ1-2	NA	NA	TGTGCCAGCAGTGGGGGGGGCTTGCGTGGCTACACCTTC	CASSGGGLRGYTF
TRBV7-9	TRBJ1-2	NA	NA	TGTACCAGCAGCTTAAATCCGGTCAACTATGGCTACACCTTC	CTSSLNPVNYGYTF
TRBV30	TRBJ2-2	TRBD1	NA	TGTGCCTGGAGTGGGGACAGGGGGGTGACCGGGGAGCTGTTTTTT	CAWSGDRGVTGELFF
TRBV9	TRBJ2-1	TRBD2	NA	TGTGCCAGCAGCGCGGGACTAGCAGAGTTCAATGAGCAGTTCTTC	CASSAGLAEFNEQFF
TRBV30	TRBJ1-1	NA	few	TGTGCCTGGAAAAGACAGCCGAACACTGAAGCTTTCTTT	CAWKRQPNTEAFF